This TCR beta chain emerged from a study of cytomegalovirus exposure and HLA in healthy donors. The study's findings and limits: TCR beta chain V- and J-gene trimming was linked, in a later analysis, to a missense variant in DCLRE1C.

This clone was detected once. As yet, its antigen is unknown. There are 16 residues in the CDR3. The germline V gene has CDR1 LNHDA and CDR2 SQIVND (reference sequence). After removal of 6 bases from V and 1 base from J, the junction contained 8 bases not matched to a gene. The PCR contained 60 Vbeta and 13 Jbeta primers. Clones were sequenced by immunoSEQ multiplex PCR, and TCRdb holds only the in-frame ones, with some missing. The sample carries around 150,000 clones, around three quarters recorded once. The sequenced material came from PBMCs. This receptor was identified in a man in his forties in good health and CMV-seropositive. This chain connects TRBV19 to TRBJ2-1, with TRBD1 matching over 8 bases. The CDR3 sequence: CASRTSGGESYNEQFF. The DNA for the CDR3 is TGTGCCAGTAGAACCTCAGGGGGCGAATCCTACAATGAGCAGTTCTTC.